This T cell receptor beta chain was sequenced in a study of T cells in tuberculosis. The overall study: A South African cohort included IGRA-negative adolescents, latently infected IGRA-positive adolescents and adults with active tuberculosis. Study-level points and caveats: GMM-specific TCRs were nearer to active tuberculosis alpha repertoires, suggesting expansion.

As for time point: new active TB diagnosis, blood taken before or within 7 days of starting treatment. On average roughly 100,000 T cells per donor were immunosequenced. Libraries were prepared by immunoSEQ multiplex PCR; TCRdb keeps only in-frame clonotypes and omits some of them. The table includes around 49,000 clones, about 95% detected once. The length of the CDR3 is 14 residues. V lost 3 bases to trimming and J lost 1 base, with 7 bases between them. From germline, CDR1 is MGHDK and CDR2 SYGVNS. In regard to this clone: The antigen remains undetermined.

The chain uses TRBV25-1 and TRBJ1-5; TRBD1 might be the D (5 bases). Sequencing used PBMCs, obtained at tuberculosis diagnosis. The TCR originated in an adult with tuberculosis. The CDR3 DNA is TGTGCCAGCAGTGACAGGGCGAGCAATCAGCCCCAGCATTTT. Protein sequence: CASSDRASNQPQHF.